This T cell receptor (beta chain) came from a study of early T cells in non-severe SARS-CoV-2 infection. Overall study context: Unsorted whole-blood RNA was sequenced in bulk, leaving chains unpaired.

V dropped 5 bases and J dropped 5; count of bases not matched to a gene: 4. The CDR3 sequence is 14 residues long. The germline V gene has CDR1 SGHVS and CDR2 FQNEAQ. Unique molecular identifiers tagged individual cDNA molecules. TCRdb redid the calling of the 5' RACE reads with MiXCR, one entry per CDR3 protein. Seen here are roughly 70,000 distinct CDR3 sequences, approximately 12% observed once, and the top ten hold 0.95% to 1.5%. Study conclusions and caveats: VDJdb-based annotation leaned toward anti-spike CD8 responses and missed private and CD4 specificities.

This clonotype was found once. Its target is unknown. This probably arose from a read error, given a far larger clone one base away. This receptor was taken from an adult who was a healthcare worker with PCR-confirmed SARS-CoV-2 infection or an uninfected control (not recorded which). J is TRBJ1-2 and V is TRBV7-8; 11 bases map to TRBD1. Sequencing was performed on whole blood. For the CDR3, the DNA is TGTGCCAGCAGCACCGGGACAGGGGGTTATGGCTACACCTTC. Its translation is CASSTGTGGYGYTF. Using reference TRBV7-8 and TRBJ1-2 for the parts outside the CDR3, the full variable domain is GAGVSQSPRYKVAKRGQDVALRCDPISGHVSLFWYQQALGQGPEFLTYFQNEAQLDKSGLPSDRFFAERPEGSVSTLKIQRTQQEDSAVYLCASSTGTGGYGYTFGSGTRLTVV.